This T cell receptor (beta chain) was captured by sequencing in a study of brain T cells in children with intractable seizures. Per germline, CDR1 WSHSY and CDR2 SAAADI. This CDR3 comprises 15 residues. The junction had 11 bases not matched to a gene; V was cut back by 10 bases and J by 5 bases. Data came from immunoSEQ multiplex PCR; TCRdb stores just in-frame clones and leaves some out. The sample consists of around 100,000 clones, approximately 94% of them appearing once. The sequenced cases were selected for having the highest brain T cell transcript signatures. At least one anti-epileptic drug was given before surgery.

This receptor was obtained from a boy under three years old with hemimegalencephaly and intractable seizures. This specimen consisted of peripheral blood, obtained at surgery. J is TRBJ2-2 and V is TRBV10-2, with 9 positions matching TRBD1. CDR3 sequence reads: CATTWDRVMTGELFF. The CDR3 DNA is TGCGCCACCACGTGGGACAGGGTGATGACCGGGGAGCTGTTTTTT.